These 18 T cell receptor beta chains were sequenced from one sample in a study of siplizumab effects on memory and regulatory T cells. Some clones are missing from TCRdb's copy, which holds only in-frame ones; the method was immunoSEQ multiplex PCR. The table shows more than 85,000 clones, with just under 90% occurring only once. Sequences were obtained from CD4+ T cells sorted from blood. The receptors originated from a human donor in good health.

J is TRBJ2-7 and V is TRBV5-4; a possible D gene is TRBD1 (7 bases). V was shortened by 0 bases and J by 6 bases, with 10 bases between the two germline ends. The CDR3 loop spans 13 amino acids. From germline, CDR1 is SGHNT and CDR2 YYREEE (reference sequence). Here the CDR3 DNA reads TGTGCCAGCAGCTTGGCAGGGGGGAGCGAGCAGTACTTC. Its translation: CASSLAGGSEQYF.

The CDR3: CASSEVGRVDGYTF. The CDR3 region has the DNA TGTGCCAGCAGTGAAGTCGGCAGGGTCGATGGCTACACCTTC. V and J are TRBV6-1 and TRBJ1-2, with TRBD1 as a possible D gene (5 bases). Looked up from germline, CDR1 is MNHNS and CDR2 is SASEGT. The V end was cut by 1 base, the J end by 6 bases, with 12 bases between. CDR3 length equals 14 residues.

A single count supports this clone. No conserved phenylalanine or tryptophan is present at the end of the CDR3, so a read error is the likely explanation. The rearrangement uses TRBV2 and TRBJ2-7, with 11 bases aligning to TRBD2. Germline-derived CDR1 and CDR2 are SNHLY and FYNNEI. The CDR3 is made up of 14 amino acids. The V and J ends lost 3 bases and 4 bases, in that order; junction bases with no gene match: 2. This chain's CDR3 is CASSESSGRYEQYL. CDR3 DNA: TGTGCCAGCAGTGAGTCTAGCGGGAGGTACGAGCAGTACCTC.

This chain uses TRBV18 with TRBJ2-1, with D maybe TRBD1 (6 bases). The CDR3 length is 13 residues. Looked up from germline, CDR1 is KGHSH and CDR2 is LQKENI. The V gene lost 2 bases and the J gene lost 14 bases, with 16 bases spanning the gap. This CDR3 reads CASSPNTAEGEFF. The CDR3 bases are TGTGCCAGCTCACCAAACACAGCCGAGGGGGAGTTCTTC.

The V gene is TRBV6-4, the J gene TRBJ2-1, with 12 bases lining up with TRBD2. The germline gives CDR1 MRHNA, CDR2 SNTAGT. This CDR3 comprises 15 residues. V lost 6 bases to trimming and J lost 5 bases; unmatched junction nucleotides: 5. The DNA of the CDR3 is TGTGCCAGCAGAAACCTAGCGGGAGGGGACAATGAGCAGTTCTTC. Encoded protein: CASRNLAGGDNEQFF.

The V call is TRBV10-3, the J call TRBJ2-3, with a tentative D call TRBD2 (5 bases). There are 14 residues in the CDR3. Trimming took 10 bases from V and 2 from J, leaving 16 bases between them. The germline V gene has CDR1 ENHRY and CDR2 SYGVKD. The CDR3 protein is CATTLRADTDTQYF. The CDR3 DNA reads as TGTGCCACCACCCTGCGGGCCGACACAGATACGCAGTATTTT.

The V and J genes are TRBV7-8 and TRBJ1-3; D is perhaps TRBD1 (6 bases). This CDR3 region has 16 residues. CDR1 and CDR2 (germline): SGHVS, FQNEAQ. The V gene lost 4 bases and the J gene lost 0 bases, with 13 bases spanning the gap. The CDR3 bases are TGTGCCAGCAGCTCATACAGGGTCCCCTCTGGAAACACCATATATTTT. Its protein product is CASSSYRVPSGNTIYF.

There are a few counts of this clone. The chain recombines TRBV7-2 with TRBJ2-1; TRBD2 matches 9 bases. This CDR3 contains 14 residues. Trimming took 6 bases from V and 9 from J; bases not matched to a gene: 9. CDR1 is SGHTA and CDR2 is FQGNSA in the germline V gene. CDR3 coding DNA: TGTGCCAGCAGATCAGGTAGCGGGAGTAGTGAGCAGTTCTTC. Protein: CASRSGSGSSEQFF.

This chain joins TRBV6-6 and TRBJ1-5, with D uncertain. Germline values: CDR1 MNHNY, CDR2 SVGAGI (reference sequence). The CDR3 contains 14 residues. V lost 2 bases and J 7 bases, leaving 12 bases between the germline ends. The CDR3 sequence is CASSYVGSAQPQHF. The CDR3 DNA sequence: TGTGCCAGCAGTTACGTCGGGTCGGCGCAGCCCCAGCATTTT.

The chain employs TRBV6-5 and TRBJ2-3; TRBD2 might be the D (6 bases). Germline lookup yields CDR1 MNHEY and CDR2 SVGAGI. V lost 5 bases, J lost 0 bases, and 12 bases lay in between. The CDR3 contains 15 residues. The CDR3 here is CASSAQGLSTDTQYF. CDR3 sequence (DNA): TGTGCCAGCAGTGCCCAGGGACTGAGCACAGATACGCAGTATTTT.

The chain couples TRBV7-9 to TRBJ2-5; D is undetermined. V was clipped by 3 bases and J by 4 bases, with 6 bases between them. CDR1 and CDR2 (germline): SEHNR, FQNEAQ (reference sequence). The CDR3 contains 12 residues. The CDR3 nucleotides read TGTGCCAGCAGCTTTTCCGGAGAGACCCAGTACTTC. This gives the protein CASSFSGETQYF.

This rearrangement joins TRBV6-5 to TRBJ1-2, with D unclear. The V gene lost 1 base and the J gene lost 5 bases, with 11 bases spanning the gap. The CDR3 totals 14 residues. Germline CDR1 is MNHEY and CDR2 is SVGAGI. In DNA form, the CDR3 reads TGTGCCAGCAGTTACTTACACGGAGATTATGGCTACACCTTC. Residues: CASSYLHGDYGYTF.

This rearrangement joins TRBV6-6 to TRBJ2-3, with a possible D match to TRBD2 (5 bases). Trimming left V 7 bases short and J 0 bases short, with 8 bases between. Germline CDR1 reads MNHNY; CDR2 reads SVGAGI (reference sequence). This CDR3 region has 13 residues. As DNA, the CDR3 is TGTGCCAGCACGGCGGGTAGCACAGATACGCAGTATTTT. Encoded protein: CASTAGSTDTQYF.

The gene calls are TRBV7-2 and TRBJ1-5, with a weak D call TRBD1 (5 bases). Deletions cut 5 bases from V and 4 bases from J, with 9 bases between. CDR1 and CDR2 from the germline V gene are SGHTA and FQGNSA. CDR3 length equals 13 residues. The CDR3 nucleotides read TGTGCCAGCAGCCGGGACGGGAATCAGCCCCAGCATTTT. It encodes CASSRDGNQPQHF.

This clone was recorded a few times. The CDR3: CAWSPPDGFFEAFF. The CDR3, as DNA: TGTGCCTGGAGTCCACCGGACGGATTCTTTGAAGCTTTCTTT. The chain carries TRBV30 and TRBJ1-1; D unclear. CDR3 length equals 14 residues. Deletions cut 2 bases from V and 7 bases from J, with 17 bases between. Germline lookup yields CDR1 GTSNPN and CDR2 SVGIG (reference sequence).

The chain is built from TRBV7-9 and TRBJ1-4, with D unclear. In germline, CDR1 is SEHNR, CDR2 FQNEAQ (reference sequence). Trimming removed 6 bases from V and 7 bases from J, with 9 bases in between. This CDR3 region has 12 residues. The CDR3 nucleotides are TGTGCCAGCAGAGACACGACTGAAAAACTGTTTTTT. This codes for CASRDTTEKLFF.

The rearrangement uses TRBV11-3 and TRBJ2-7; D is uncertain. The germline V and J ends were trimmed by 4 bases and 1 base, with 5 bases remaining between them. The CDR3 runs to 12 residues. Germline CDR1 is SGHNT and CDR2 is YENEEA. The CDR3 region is CASSSTSYEQYF. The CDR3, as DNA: TGTGCCAGCAGCTCTACATCCTACGAGCAGTACTTC.

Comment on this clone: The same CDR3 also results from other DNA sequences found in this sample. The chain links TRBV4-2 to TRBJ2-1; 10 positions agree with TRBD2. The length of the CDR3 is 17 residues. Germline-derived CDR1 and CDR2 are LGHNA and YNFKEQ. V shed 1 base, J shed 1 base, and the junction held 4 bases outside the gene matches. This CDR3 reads CASSQGLSGRSYNEQFF. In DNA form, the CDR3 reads TGTGCCAGCAGCCAAGGACTTAGCGGGAGGTCCTACAATGAGCAGTTCTTC.